Listed below are T cell receptor beta chains from one sample, sequenced in a study of blood T cell repertoires in COVID-19. Some clones are missing from TCRdb's copy, which holds only in-frame ones; the method was immunoSEQ multiplex PCR. The table records some 180,000 clones, approximately 79% of them present only once. Sequences were obtained from peripheral blood. These receptors originate from a middle-aged man who had recovered from COVID-19. The CDR3 runs from the conserved cysteine through the conserved F or W. Each record gives: V gene, D gene, clone size, J gene, CDR3 DNA, CDR3 protein. A D gene is named only where the DNA matches it firmly. The size of a clone is reported for some rows only, either as once, few or many, or as a class for expanded clones.

>TRBV20-1|-|-|TRBJ1-1
TGCAGTGCCCTCCTCGACACTGAAGCTTTCTTT
CSALLDTEAFF
>TRBV20-1|-|once|TRBJ2-7
TGCAGTGCTAGTAGGGGGACCGAAACTTCAGGCGAGCAGTACTTC
CSASRGTETSGEQYF
>TRBV24-1|TRBD2|-|TRBJ2-1
TGTGCCACCAGTGATCCCCGGACTAGCGGGAGGGAACTCAATGAGCAGTTCTTC
CATSDPRTSGRELNEQFF
>TRBV6-2/TRBV6-3|TRBD2|many|TRBJ2-7
TGTGCCAGCAGTTACATCCTAGCGGGAGGCCACGAGCAGTACTTC
CASSYILAGGHEQYF
>TRBV29-1|TRBD2|-|TRBJ2-1
TGCAGCGTTGAAGGGATAGCGGGAGGGCCGAATGAGCAGTTCTTC
CSVEGIAGGPNEQFF
>TRBV6-2/TRBV6-3|TRBD2|-|TRBJ2-1
TGTGCCAGCAGTTCCGGGACTAGCGGGCGAGGGGAGCAGTTCTTC
CASSSGTSGRGEQFF
>TRBV9|-|-|TRBJ1-2
TGTGCCAGCAGCGCAGGCGACGTCTATGGCTACACCTTC
CASSAGDVYGYTF
>TRBV2|-|-|TRBJ1-1
TGTGCCAGCAGTGATCCGACGGGCACTGAAGCTTTCTTT
CASSDPTGTEAFF
>TRBV19|TRBD1|-|TRBJ2-7
TGTGCCAGTAGTATGTTACAGGGGCCTCTCTACGAGCAGTACTTC
CASSMLQGPLYEQYF
>TRBV7-2|TRBD2|once|TRBJ2-3
TGTGCCAGCAGCTGGTCAGGGAGGGGAACAGATACGCAGTATTTT
CASSWSGRGTDTQYF
>TRBV28|TRBD2|-|TRBJ2-1
TGTGCCAGCAGTTTTCTAGCGGGAGATCCAGGTGAGCAGTTCTTC
CASSFLAGDPGEQFF
>TRBV2|-|-|TRBJ1-1
TGTGCCAGCAGTGAATTTGAGGCTTTCTTT
CASSEFEAFF
>TRBV7-3|-|few|TRBJ2-2
TGTGCCAGCAGCTTAAGTCATCCCGGGGAGCTGTTTTTT
CASSLSHPGELFF
>TRBV3-1/TRBV3-2|TRBD2|-|TRBJ2-3
TGTGCCAGCACCCGGCGTAGCGGGACTAGCACAGATACGCAGTATTTT
CASTRRSGTSTDTQYF
>TRBV25-1|-|-|TRBJ2-2
TGTGCCAGCACTTCCACCGGGGAGCTGTTTTTT
CASTSTGELFF
>TRBV7-9|-|-|TRBJ2-7
TGTGCCAGCAGCTCAAAGGTTGGACTGCCGATTTACGAGCAGTACTTC
CASSSKVGLPIYEQYF
>TRBV28|TRBD1|once|TRBJ1-2
TGTGCCGCGAACCGCCAGGGGGAGAACTATGGCTACACCTTC
CAANRQGENYGYTF
>TRBV5-1|-|few|TRBJ2-1
TGCGCCAGCAGCCCGGAACGGGGGAGAGACCTCTACAATGAGCAGTTCTTC
CASSPERGRDLYNEQFF
>TRBV11-2|TRBD2|-|TRBJ2-2
TGTGCCAGCAGCCGGACTAGCGGGAGGGCTAGCACCGGGGAGCTGTTTTTT
CASSRTSGRASTGELFF
>TRBV20-1|-|-|TRBJ1-2
TGCAGTGCTAGAGATCTCGATGGCTACACCTTC
CSARDLDGYTF
>TRBV4-2|TRBD1|-|TRBJ1-1
TGTGCCAGCAGCCAAGTTTTTACAGGGGCAGGCACTGAAGCTTTCTTT
CASSQVFTGAGTEAFF
>TRBV5-1|-|-|TRBJ2-7
TGCGCCAGCAGCTTGTCCGGGAGCTCCTACGAGCAGTACTTC
CASSLSGSSYEQYF
>TRBV7-3|TRBD1|-|TRBJ2-5
TGTGCCAGCAGCCACCCGGGACAGGGGGCGAAAGAGACCCAGTACTTC
CASSHPGQGAKETQYF
>TRBV18|-|-|TRBJ2-3
TGTGCCAGCTCACTAACACAGGCAGATACGCAGTATTTT
CASSLTQADTQYF
>TRBV6-5|-|once|TRBJ1-1
TGTGCCAGCAGTTACGGGGGGTACGGTGGCACTGAAGCTTTCTTT
CASSYGGYGGTEAFF
>TRBV19|TRBD2|many|TRBJ2-1
TGTGCCAGTAGTATTCAAAGCGGGAGCCATGAGCAGTTCTTC
CASSIQSGSHEQFF
>TRBV7-2|-|-|TRBJ1-1
TGTGCCAGCAGCTCTCACAGGGACACTGAAGCTTTCTTT
CASSSHRDTEAFF
>TRBV30|-|-|TRBJ2-1
TGTGCCTGGAGTGAGTCGAGAGTTGAGCAGTTCTTC
CAWSESRVEQFF
>TRBV6-6|TRBD2|-|TRBJ2-5
TGTGCCAGCAGTTACGGAACGGGAGGCGAGACCCAGTACTTC
CASSYGTGGETQYF
>TRBV4-1|-|-|TRBJ2-3
TGCGCCAGCAGCCAAGTACTACTCCTCAGTACGCAGTATTTT
CASSQVLLLSTQYF
>TRBV19|TRBD2|-|TRBJ2-2
TGTGCCATCCGGGGGGGTAGCGGGGCCGGGGAGCTGTTTTTT
CAIRGGSGAGELFF
>TRBV5-8|-|-|TRBJ2-6
TGTGCCAGCAGCTTGGGGCTCTCCGGGGCCAACGTCCTGACTTTC
CASSLGLSGANVLTF
>TRBV6-5|TRBD2|-|TRBJ2-5
TGTGCCAGCAGTTATGACAGCGGGGCGACCCAGTACTTC
CASSYDSGATQYF
>TRBV7-2|TRBD2|-|TRBJ2-1
TGTGCCAGCAGCTTGGCTAGCGGTGCCTACAATGAGCAGTTCTTC
CASSLASGAYNEQFF
>TRBV5-4|TRBD1|-|TRBJ2-5
TGTGCCAGCAGCATGGACAGGGGGAGTGGAGAGACCCAGTACTTC
CASSMDRGSGETQYF
>TRBV28|TRBD1|few|TRBJ2-7
TGTGCCAGCAGCCCTAAACAGGGGTCGTTGTACGAGCAGTACTTC
CASSPKQGSLYEQYF